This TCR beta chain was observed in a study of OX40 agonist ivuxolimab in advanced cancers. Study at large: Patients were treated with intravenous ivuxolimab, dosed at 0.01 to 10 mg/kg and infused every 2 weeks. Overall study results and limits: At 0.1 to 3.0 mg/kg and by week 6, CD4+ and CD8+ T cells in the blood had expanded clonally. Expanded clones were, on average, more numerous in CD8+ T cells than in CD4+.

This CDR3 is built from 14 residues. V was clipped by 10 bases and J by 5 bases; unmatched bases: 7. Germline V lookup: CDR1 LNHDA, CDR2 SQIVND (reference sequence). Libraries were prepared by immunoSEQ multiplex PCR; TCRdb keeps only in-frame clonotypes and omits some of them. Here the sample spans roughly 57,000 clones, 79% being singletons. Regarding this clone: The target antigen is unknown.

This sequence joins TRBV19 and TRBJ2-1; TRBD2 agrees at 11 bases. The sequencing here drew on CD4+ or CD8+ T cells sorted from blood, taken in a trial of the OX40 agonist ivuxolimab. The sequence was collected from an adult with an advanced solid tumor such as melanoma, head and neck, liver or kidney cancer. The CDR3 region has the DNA TGTGCCACCGCAATAGCGGGGGGGCACAATGAGCAGTTCTTC. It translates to CATAIAGGHNEQFF. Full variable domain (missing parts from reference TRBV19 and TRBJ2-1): DGGITQSPKYLFRKEGQNVTLSCEQNLNHDAMYWYRQDPGQGLRLIYYSQIVNDFQKGDIAEGYSVSREKKESFPLTVTSAQKNPTAFYLCATAIAGGHNEQFFGPGTRLTVL.